These 3 T cell receptor beta chains were all obtained from the same sample, sequenced in a study of high-grade serous ovarian cancer treatment subgroups. Tumor tissue was taken before any definitive surgery or chemotherapy was given. Sequencing used immunoSEQ multiplex PCR; TCRdb keeps in-frame clones, though not all of them. The table lists about 12,000 clones, roughly 85% of them singletons. Input material: tumor tissue. The source is a human donor with high-grade serous ovarian cancer.

This clone was picked up a small number of times. The CDR3 protein is CATSRGGGRELFF. The CDR3 DNA follows: TGTGCCACCAGCAGAGGTGGAGGGAGGGAGCTGTTTTTT. This chain joins TRBV15 and TRBJ2-2, with D possibly being TRBD2 (6 bases). CDR1 LNHNV and CDR2 YYDKDF come from the germline V gene (reference sequence). With 1 base removed from V and 9 bases from J, the gap between germline ends came to 9 bases. The CDR3 covers 13 residues.

V is TRBV7-9 and J is TRBJ1-1; D not resolved. CDR1 and CDR2 from the germline V gene are SEHNR and FQNEAQ (reference sequence). The CDR3 covers 15 residues. The germline V and J ends were trimmed by 1 base and 0 bases, with 9 bases remaining between them. CDR3 sequence reads: CASSLERFMNTEAFF. CDR3 DNA: TGTGCCAGCAGCTTAGAGAGATTTATGAACACTGAAGCTTTCTTT.

The rearrangement joins TRBV19 to TRBJ2-3; D perhaps matches TRBD1 (6 bases). Germline V lookup: CDR1 LNHDA, CDR2 SQIVND (reference sequence). The CDR3 has 16 residues. Trimming took off 0 bases at V and 0 bases at J, with 10 bases between the two ends. CDR3 in amino acids: CASSIDQGYSTDTQYF. CDR3 in DNA: TGTGCCAGTAGTATAGATCAGGGGTACAGCACAGATACGCAGTATTTT.